The 7 T cell receptor beta chains below come from one sample, sequenced in a study of cytomegalovirus exposure and HLA in healthy donors. Vbeta (60) and Jbeta (13) primers were used in the PCR. Assay used: immunoSEQ multiplex PCR; TCRdb lists only in-frame clones, some missing. The data hold 120,000 to 150,000 clones, with 80% observed a single time. Sample: PBMCs. Source of these receptors: a male donor in good health and CMV-seronegative.

This sequence joins TRBV10-3 and TRBJ1-1; TRBD1 matches at 8 bases. CDR1 and CDR2 from the germline V gene are ENHRY and SYGVKD. The CDR3 runs to 14 residues. V gave up 7 bases and J gave up 3 bases; unmatched junction bases: 7. The CDR3, as DNA: TGTGCCATCAATTCAGACAGGGGCGACACTGAAGCTTTCTTT. Translated: CAINSDRGDTEAFF.

This clone was observed once. The rearrangement links TRBV5-4 to TRBJ2-7; 10 nucleotides agree with TRBD1. Germline lookup yields CDR1 SGHNT and CDR2 YYREEE (reference sequence). The CDR3 is 15 amino acids. J gave up 3 bases and V 4 bases, and 7 bases lay outside the gene matches. Written as DNA, the CDR3 is TGTGCCAGCAGCCAGGACAGGGGGTCCCTCTACGAGCAGTACTTC. This encodes CASSQDRGSLYEQYF.

Only one count was recorded for this clone. The DNA for the CDR3 is TGTGCCAGCAGCTTTCTTCAGGGGTCCTACAATGAGCAGTTCTTC. This sequence encodes CASSFLQGSYNEQFF. The chain combines TRBV7-2 with TRBJ2-1; tentative D call: TRBD1 (6 bases). The CDR3 extends over 15 amino acids. The germline gives CDR1 SGHTA, CDR2 FQGNSA. V lost 3 bases and J lost 1, with 10 bases in between.

This clone was recorded once. The V gene is TRBV28, the J gene TRBJ2-3; TRBD2 aligns across 8 bases. J gave up 4 bases and V 7 bases, and 7 bases lay outside the gene matches. Per the germline V gene, CDR1 is MDHEN and CDR2 is SYDVKM. This CDR3 has 14 residues. The CDR3 protein is CASIGSGGSDTQYF. The CDR3 nucleotides are TGTGCCAGCATCGGGAGCGGGGGTTCAGATACGCAGTATTTT.

V and J are TRBV19 and TRBJ1-3; no clear D gene. CDR1 and CDR2 from the germline V gene are LNHDA and SQIVND (reference sequence). V was trimmed by 10 bases and J by 4 bases, leaving 20 bases between them. The CDR3 sequence is 15 residues long. CDR3 sequence: CANRWRTQQGNTIYF. In nucleotides, the CDR3 is TGTGCCAACAGATGGAGGACCCAGCAAGGAAACACCATATATTTT.

The chain combines TRBV7-9 with TRBJ2-2; maybe TRBD1 (6 bases). The CDR3 has 18 amino acids. From germline, CDR1 is SEHNR and CDR2 FQNEAQ (reference sequence). The V end was cut by 2 bases, the J end by 6 bases, with 22 bases between. CDR3 coding DNA: TGTGCCAGCAGCTTACCGATAAACTCGCAGAGACAGGCCGGGGAGCTGTTTTTT. Translated: CASSLPINSQRQAGELFF. The full variable domain, with the rest looked up from reference TRBV7-9 and TRBJ2-2, is DTGVSQNPRHKITKRGQNVTFRCDPISEHNRLYWYRQTLGQGPEFLTYFQNEAQLEKSRLLSDRFSAERPKGSFSTLEIQRTEQGDSAMYLCASSLPINSQRQAGELFFGEGSRLTVL.

This clone was counted between two and nine times. The chain combines TRBV6-5 with TRBJ2-7; perhaps TRBD1 as D (7 bases). There are 15 residues in the CDR3. Germline CDR1 is MNHEY and CDR2 is SVGAGI. Trimming pared 2 bases from V and 2 bases from J, leaving 13 bases between. The chain's CDR3 is CASSYGGRGAYEQYF. CDR3 in DNA: TGTGCCAGCAGTTACGGGGGCAGGGGGGCCTACGAGCAGTACTTC.